The entry below gives a single T cell receptor beta chain sequence along with its context. This entry comes from a study of cytomegalovirus exposure and HLA in healthy donors. The PCR made use of 60 Vbeta and 13 Jbeta primers. Profiled with immunoSEQ multiplex PCR; TCRdb holds only in-frame clones, not every one. Of about 98,000 clones in the sample, more than 60% were seen once. With V trimmed by 8 bases and J by 3 bases, 5 bases remained unmatched. Per the germline V gene, CDR1 is LNHDA and CDR2 is SQIVND (reference sequence). CDR3 length: 14 amino acids. This chain uses TRBV19 with TRBJ2-3; 10 positions agree with TRBD2. Sequencing was performed on PBMCs. The clonotype originates from a man aged 50 to 60 in good health and CMV-seronegative. DNA for the CDR3: TGTGCCAGTCGAGTAGCGGGGGGAACAGATACGCAGTATTTT. The encoded protein is CASRVAGGTDTQYF.